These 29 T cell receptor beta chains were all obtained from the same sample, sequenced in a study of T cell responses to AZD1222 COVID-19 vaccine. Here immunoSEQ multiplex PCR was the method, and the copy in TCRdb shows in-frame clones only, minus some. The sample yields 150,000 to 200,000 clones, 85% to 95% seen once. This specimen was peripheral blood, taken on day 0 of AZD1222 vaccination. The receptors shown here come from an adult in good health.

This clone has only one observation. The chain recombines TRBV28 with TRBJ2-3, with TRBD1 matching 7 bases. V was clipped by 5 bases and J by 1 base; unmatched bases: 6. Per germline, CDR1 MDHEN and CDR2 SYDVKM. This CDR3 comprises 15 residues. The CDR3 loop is CASSRRTGGTDTQYF. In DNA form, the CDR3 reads TGTGCCAGCAGTCGCAGGACAGGTGGCACAGATACGCAGTATTTT.

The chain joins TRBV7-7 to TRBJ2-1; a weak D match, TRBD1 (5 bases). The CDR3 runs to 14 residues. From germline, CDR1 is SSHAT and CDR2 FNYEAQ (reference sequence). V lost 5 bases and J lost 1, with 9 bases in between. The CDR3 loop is CASSLGVSYNEQFF. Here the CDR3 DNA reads TGTGCCAGCAGCCTAGGGGTGTCCTACAATGAGCAGTTCTTC. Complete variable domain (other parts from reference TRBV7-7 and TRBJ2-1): GAGVSQSPRYKVTKRGQDVTLRCDPISSHATLYWYQQALGQGPEFLTYFNYEAQPDKSGLPSDRFSAERPEGSISTLTIQRTEQRDSAMYRCASSLGVSYNEQFFGPGTRLTVL.

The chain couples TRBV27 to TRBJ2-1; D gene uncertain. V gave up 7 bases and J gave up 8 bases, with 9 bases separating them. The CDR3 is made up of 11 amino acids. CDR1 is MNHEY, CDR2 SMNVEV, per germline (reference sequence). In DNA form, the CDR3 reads TGTGCCAGCATTCTCGGCCATGAGCAGTTCTTC. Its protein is CASILGHEQFF.

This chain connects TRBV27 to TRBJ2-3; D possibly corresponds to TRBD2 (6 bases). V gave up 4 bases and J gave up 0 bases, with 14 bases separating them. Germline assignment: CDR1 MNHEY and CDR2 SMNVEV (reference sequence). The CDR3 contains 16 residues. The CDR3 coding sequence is TGTGCCAGCAGTTACGGGGGAGGATTTAGCACAGATACGCAGTATTTT. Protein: CASSYGGGFSTDTQYF.

The CDR3 DNA reads as TGTGCCAGCAGTCTTAGGGAGTTTGGAAACACCATATATTTT. Protein product: CASSLREFGNTIYF. The chain links TRBV3-1 (or the pseudogene TRBV3-2) to TRBJ1-3; D remains unclear. From germline, CDR1 is LGHDT and CDR2 YNNKEL (reference sequence). Deletions cut 6 bases from V and 3 bases from J, with 12 bases between. CDR3 length: 14 amino acids.

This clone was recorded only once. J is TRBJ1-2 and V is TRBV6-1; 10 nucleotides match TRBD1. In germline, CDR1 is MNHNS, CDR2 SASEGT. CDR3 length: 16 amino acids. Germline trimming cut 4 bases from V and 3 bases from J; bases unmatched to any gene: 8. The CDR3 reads CASSVPPGQGHYGYTF. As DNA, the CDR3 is TGTGCCAGCAGTGTCCCCCCGGGACAGGGGCACTATGGCTACACCTTC.

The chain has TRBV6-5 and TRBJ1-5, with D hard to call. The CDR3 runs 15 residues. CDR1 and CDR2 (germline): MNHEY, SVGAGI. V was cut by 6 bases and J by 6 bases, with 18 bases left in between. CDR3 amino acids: CASSPDHLEGQPQHF. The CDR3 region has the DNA TGTGCCAGCAGCCCCGACCACCTCGAGGGTCAGCCCCAGCATTTT.

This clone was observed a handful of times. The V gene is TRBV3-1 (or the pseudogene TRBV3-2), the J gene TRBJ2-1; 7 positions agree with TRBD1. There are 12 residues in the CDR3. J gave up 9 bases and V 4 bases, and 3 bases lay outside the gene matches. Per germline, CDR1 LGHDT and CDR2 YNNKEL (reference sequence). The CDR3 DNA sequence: TGTGCCAGCAGCCTCCGGGACAGTGAGCAGTTCTTC. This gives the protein CASSLRDSEQFF.

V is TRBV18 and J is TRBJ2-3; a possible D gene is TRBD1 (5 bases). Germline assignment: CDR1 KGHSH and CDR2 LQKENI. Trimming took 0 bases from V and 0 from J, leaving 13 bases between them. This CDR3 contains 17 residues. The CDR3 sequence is CASSPPRTGTSTDTQYF. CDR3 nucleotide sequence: TGTGCCAGCTCACCACCCCGAACAGGTACTAGCACAGATACGCAGTATTTT.

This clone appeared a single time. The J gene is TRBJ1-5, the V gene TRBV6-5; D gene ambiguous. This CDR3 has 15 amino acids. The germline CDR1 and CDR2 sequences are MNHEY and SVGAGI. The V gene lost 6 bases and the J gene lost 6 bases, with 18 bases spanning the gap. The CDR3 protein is CASSRGRSGGQPQHF. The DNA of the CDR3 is TGTGCCAGCAGCCGCGGTAGGTCTGGCGGTCAGCCCCAGCATTTT.

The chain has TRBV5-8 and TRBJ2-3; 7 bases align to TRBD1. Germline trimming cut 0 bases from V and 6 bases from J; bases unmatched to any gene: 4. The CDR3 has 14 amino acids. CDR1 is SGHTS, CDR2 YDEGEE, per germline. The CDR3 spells CASSLDRGRDTQYF. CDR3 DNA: TGTGCCAGCAGCTTGGACAGGGGAAGGGATACGCAGTATTTT.

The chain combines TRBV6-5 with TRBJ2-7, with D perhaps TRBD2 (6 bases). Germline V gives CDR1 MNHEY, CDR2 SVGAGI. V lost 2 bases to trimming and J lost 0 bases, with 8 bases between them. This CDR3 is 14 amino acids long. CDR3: CASSYGRGSYEQYF. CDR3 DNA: TGTGCCAGCAGTTACGGGCGGGGCTCCTACGAGCAGTACTTC.

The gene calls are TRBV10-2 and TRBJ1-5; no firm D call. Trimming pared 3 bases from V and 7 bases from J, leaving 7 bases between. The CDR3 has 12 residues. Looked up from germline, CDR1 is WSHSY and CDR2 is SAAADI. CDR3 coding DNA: TGCGCCAGCAGTGATAGGGTCCAGCCCCAGCATTTT. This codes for CASSDRVQPQHF.

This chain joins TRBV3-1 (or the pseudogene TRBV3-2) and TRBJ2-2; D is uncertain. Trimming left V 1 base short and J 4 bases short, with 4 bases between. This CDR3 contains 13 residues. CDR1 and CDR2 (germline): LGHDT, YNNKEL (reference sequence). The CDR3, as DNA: TGTGCCAGCAGCCAAGGGGGCACCGGGGAGCTGTTTTTT. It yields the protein CASSQGGTGELFF.

The CDR3 sequence: CASIPQAYNSPLHF. The CDR3 DNA reads as TGTGCCAGCATCCCCCAGGCCTATAATTCACCCCTCCACTTT. The V gene is TRBV28, the J gene TRBJ1-6; unclear D gene. Per the germline V gene, CDR1 is MDHEN and CDR2 is SYDVKM. This CDR3 is 14 amino acids long. The V and J ends lost 7 bases and 2 bases respectively, with 9 bases between them. Together with reference TRBV28 and TRBJ1-6, the CDR3 gives the full variable domain: DVKVTQSSRYLVKRTGEKVFLECVQDMDHENMFWYRQDPGLGLRLIYFSYDVKMKEKGDIPEGYSVSREKKERFSLILESASTNQTSMYLCASIPQAYNSPLHFGNGTRLTVT.

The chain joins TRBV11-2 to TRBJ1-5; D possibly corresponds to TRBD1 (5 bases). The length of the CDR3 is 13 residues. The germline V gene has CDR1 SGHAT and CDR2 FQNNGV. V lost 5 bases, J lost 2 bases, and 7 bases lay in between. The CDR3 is CASSGDGNQPQHF. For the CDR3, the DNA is TGTGCCAGCAGCGGGGACGGCAATCAGCCCCAGCATTTT.

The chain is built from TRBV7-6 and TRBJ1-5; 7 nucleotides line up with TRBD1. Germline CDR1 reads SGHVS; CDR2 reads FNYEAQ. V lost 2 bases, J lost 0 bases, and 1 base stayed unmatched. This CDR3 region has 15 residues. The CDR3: CASSLRQGSNQPQHF. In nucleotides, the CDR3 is TGTGCCAGCAGCTTACGACAGGGTAGCAATCAGCCCCAGCATTTT.

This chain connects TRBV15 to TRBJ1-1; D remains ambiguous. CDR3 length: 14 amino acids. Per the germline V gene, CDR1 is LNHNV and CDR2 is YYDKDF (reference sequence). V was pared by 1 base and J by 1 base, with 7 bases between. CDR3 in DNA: TGTGCCACCAGCAGAGCCCCCCAGAACACTGAAGCTTTCTTT. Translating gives CATSRAPQNTEAFF.

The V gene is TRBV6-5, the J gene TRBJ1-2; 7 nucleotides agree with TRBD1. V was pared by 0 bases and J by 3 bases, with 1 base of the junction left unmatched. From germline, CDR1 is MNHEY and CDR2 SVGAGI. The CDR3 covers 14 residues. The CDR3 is CASSYSDRDYGYTF. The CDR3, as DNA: TGTGCCAGCAGTTACTCCGACAGGGACTATGGCTACACCTTC.

The CDR3 region has the DNA TGTGCCAACGGGGCCCAGTATGGCTACACCTTC. Translating gives CANGAQYGYTF. This chain links TRBV10-3 with TRBJ1-2; D is possibly TRBD1 (5 bases). The CDR3 has 11 residues. Germline V CDR1 and CDR2: ENHRY, SYGVKD. V gave up 10 bases and J gave up 5 bases, with 11 bases separating them.

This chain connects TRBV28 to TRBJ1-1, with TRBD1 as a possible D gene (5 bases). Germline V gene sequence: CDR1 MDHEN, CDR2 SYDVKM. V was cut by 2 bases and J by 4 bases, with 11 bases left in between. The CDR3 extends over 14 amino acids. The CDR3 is CASSLGQGVTEAFF. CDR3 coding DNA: TGTGCCAGCAGTTTAGGTCAGGGCGTCACTGAAGCTTTCTTT.

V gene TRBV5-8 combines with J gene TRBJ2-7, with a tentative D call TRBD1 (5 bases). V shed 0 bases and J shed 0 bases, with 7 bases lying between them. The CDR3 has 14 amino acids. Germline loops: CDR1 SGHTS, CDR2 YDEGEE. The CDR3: CASSLGQHSYEQYF. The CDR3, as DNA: TGTGCCAGCAGCTTGGGACAGCACTCCTACGAGCAGTACTTC.

CDR3 sequence (DNA): TGTGCCAGCAGCCCCCGGACAGACCAACCCTACGAGCAGTACTTC. It codes for CASSPRTDQPYEQYF. The V and J genes are TRBV11-2 and TRBJ2-7, with D perhaps matching TRBD1 (6 bases). The V end was cut by 5 bases, the J end by 2 bases, with 16 bases between. The CDR3 runs 15 residues. Looked up from germline, CDR1 is SGHAT and CDR2 is FQNNGV.

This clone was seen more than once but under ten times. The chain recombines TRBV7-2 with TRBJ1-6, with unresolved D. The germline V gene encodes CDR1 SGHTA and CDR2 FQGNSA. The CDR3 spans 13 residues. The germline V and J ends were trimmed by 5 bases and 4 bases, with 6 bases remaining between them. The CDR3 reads CASSAQYNSPLHF. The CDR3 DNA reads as TGTGCCAGCAGCGCGCAGTATAATTCACCCCTCCACTTT.

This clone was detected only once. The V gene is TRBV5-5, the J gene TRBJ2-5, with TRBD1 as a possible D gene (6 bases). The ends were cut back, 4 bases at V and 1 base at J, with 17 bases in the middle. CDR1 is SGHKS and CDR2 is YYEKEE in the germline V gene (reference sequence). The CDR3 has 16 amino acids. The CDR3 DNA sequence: TGTGCCAGCAGCGCCTACAGGGCCCCAGCCCAAGAGACCCAGTACTTC. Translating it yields CASSAYRAPAQETQYF.

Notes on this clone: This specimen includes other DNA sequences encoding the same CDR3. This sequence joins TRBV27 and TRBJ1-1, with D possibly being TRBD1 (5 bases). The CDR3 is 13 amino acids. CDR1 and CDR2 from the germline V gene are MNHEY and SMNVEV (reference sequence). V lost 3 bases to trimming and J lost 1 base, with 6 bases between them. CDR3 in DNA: TGTGCCAGCAGTTTCGGGGGGAACACTGAAGCTTTCTTT. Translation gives CASSFGGNTEAFF.

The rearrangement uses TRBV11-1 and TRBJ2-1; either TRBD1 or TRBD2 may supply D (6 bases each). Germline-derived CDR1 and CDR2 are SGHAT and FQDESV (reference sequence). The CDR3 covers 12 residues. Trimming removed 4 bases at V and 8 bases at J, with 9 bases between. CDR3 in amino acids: CASSWGADEQFF. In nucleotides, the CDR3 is TGTGCCAGCAGCTGGGGGGCGGATGAGCAGTTCTTC.

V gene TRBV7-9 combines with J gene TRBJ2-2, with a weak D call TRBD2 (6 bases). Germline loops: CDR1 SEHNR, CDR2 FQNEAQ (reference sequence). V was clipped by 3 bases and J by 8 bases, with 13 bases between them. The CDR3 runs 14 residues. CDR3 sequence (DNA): TGTGCCAGCAGCTTCGGCGGGGCGGAAGGGGAGCTGTTTTTT. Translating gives CASSFGGAEGELFF.

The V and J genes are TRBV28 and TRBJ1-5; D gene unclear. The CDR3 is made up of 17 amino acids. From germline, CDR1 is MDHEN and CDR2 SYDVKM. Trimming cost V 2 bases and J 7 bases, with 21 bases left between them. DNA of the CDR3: TGTGCCAGCAGTTTAGCGCAACCTCAAAGAGAGCTACAGCCCCAGCATTTT. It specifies CASSLAQPQRELQPQHF.